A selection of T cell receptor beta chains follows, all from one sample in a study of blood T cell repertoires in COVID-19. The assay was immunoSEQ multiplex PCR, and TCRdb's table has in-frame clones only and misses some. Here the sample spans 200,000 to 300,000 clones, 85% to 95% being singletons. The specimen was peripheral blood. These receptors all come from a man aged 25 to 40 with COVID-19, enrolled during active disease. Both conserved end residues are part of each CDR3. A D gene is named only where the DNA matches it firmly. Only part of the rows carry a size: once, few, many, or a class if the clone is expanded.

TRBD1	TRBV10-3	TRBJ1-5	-	TGTGCCATCAGTGACGATGTGGGACAGGGGGATCTGGGCGGTCAGCCCCAGCATTTT	CAISDDVGQGDLGGQPQHF
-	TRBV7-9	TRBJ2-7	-	TGTGCCAGCAGCTTAGGGTTAGCTAACGAGCAGTACTTC	CASSLGLANEQYF
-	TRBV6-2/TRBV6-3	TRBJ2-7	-	TGTGCCAGCAGTTACCGGGTCTACGAGCAGTACTTC	CASSYRVYEQYF
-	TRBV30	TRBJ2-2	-	TGTGCCTGGAGTCCACAATCCGGGGAGCTGTTTTTT	CAWSPQSGELFF
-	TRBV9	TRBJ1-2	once	TGTGCCAGCAGCGTAGACCCCGCGGTGCACTATGGCTACACCTTC	CASSVDPAVHYGYTF
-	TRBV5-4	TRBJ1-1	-	TGTGCCAGCAGCCCTAAACAGGGGAACACTGAAGCTTTCTTT	CASSPKQGNTEAFF
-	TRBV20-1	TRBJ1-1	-	TGCAGTGCCCGGGACACTGAAGCTTTCTTT	CSARDTEAFF
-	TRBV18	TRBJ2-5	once	TGTGCCAGCTCACCATCCTTGACTAGCCAAGAGACCCAGTACTTC	CASSPSLTSQETQYF
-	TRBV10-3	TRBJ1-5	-	TGTGCCATCAGTGGAGTACAGGGCAATCAGCCCCAGCATTTT	CAISGVQGNQPQHF
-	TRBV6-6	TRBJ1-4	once	TGTGCCAGCAGTCGGAGGCGGTTAGGCGGGGTCGGTGAAAAACTGTTTTTT	CASSRRRLGGVGEKLFF
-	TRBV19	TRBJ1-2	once	TGTGCCAGTATAGACAGGCCCAACTATGGCTACACCTTC	CASIDRPNYGYTF
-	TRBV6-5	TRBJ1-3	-	TGTGCCAGCAGTTACTCAAGGACAGAGCCTGGAAACACCATATATTTT	CASSYSRTEPGNTIYF
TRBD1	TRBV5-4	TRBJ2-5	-	TGTGCCAGCAGCCCGACAGGGGGTCAAGAGACCCAGTACTTC	CASSPTGGQETQYF
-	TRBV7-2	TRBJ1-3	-	TGTGCCAGCAGCTTAGTCGCGGGTAACACCATATATTTT	CASSLVAGNTIYF
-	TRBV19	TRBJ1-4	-	TGTGCCAGTAATCGGGGAATTGAAAAACTGTTTTTT	CASNRGIEKLFF
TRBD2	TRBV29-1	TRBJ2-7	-	TGCAGCGCCGGACGTGGTCCGGGGGGCTCCTACGAGCAGTACTTC	CSAGRGPGGSYEQYF
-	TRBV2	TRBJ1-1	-	TGTGCCAGCAGGGTCCCGGGAGAAGGGGCTTTCTTT	CASRVPGEGAFF